These T cell receptor beta chains were read from a single sample in a study of blood T cell repertoires in COVID-19. Sequenced by immunoSEQ multiplex PCR; TCRdb stores in-frame clones only, minus some. Altogether 170,000 or so clones are present, roughly 87% being singletons, with the ten largest covering 7%. The sequencing sample was made of PBMCs or T cells enriched from blood (not recorded which). The receptors stem from a woman aged 50 to 60 who had recovered from COVID-19. The CDR3 runs from the conserved cysteine through the conserved F or W. The order of the fields is V gene, clone size, D gene, J gene, CDR3 protein, CDR3 DNA. D genes are given only for firm matches. Clone size is not always given. Where it is, it says once, few, many or a class for expanded clones.

TRBV6-5	.	TRBD2	TRBJ2-2	CASSTGTSVRELFF	TGTGCCAGCAGTACCGGGACTAGCGTGCGGGAGCTGTTTTTT
TRBV24-1	.	TRBD2	TRBJ2-3	CATSEPPGLAKLTDTQYF	TGTGCCACCAGTGAACCTCCGGGACTAGCGAAACTCACAGATACGCAGTATTTT
TRBV6-5	.	.	TRBJ1-4	CASRNAAGEEKLFF	TGTGCCAGCAGAAATGCGGCAGGGGAGGAAAAACTGTTTTTT
TRBV30	.	.	TRBJ2-6	CAWSRQGITGANVLTF	TGTGCCTGGAGTAGGCAGGGAATAACTGGGGCCAACGTCCTGACTTTC
TRBV4-1	.	.	TRBJ1-2	CASSQVAGIPFSGYTF	TGCGCCAGCAGCCAAGTCGCAGGGATCCCTTTTTCTGGCTACACCTTC
TRBV28	.	.	TRBJ1-1	CASSLGGASTEAFF	TGTGCCAGCAGTCTAGGGGGGGCTAGCACTGAAGCTTTCTTT
TRBV18	.	TRBD2	TRBJ2-5	CASSPTLAGGTQETQYF	TGTGCCAGCTCACCAACCCTAGCGGGAGGGACTCAAGAGACCCAGTACTTC
TRBV5-1	.	TRBD2	TRBJ2-1	CASSLSPSGTYNEQFF	TGCGCCAGCAGCTTATCCCCTAGCGGGACATACAATGAGCAGTTCTTC
TRBV10-3	.	TRBD1	TRBJ2-3	CAISGPQGARADTQYF	TGTGCCATCAGTGGACCACAGGGGGCGAGAGCAGATACGCAGTATTTT
TRBV4-3	few	TRBD1	TRBJ1-2	CATSPGQGAPNYGYTF	TGCGCCACTTCGCCGGGACAGGGGGCCCCAAACTATGGCTACACCTTC
TRBV3-1/TRBV3-2	.	.	TRBJ1-1	CASSEAGGRSEAFF	TGTGCCAGCAGCGAAGCGGGGGGCCGATCTGAAGCTTTCTTT
TRBV13	.	TRBD1	TRBJ1-1	CASSLAGQMNTEAFF	TGTGCCAGCAGCTTAGCGGGACAGATGAACACTGAAGCTTTCTTT
TRBV5-1	few	TRBD1	TRBJ1-1	CASSYTGADTEAFF	TGCGCCAGCAGCTATACAGGGGCTGACACTGAAGCTTTCTTT
TRBV18	.	.	TRBJ2-1	CASSPRLEGDINEQFF	TGTGCCAGCTCACCAAGGCTGGAGGGAGATATCAATGAGCAGTTCTTC
TRBV7-3	.	.	TRBJ2-5	CASTQVGLDQETQYF	TGTGCCAGCACCCAGGTAGGTTTGGACCAAGAGACCCAGTACTTC
TRBV28	.	TRBD1	TRBJ1-5	CASSLGTGPSNQPQHF	TGTGCCAGCAGTTTGGGGACAGGGCCGAGCAATCAGCCCCAGCATTTT
TRBV6-1	.	TRBD1	TRBJ1-2	CASSDPSGGLYGYTF	TGTGCCAGCAGTGATCCCTCAGGGGGACTCTATGGCTACACCTTC
TRBV4-1	.	.	TRBJ2-1	CASSQVGAGQYNEQFF	TGCGCCAGCAGCCAAGTTGGCGCGGGGCAATACAATGAGCAGTTCTTC
TRBV19	.	.	TRBJ1-2	CASSIDGQRYNYGYTF	TGTGCCAGTAGTATAGATGGACAGCGATATAACTATGGCTACACCTTC
TRBV2	few	.	TRBJ2-2	CASSASRVNTGELFF	TGTGCCAGCAGTGCCTCCCGGGTTAACACCGGGGAGCTGTTTTTT
TRBV28	.	.	TRBJ1-5	CASSQGDNSNQPQHF	TGTGCCAGCAGTCAAGGGGACAATAGCAATCAGCCCCAGCATTTT
TRBV6-6	.	.	TRBJ1-1	CAGTRGRGTEAFF	TGTGCCGGAACCCGGGGCAGGGGAACTGAAGCTTTCTTT
TRBV2	.	.	TRBJ1-1	CASIIDRNTEAFF	TGTGCCAGCATAATTGACAGGAACACTGAAGCTTTCTTT
TRBV28	.	TRBD2	TRBJ2-7	CASRGPGLASYEQYF	TGTGCCAGCAGGGGACCGGGACTAGCATCCTACGAGCAGTACTTC
TRBV5-4	once	.	TRBJ2-3	CASRSGGTDTQYF	TGTGCCAGCAGGAGTGGAGGCACAGATACGCAGTATTTT
TRBV12-3/TRBV12-4	.	TRBD2	TRBJ2-1	CASRSGNRQFF	TGTGCCAGCAGGAGCGGGAACCGGCAGTTCTTC
TRBV12-3/TRBV12-4	.	.	TRBJ2-7	CASSLYGGGQYF	TGTGCCAGCAGTTTATACGGTGGCGGGCAGTACTTC
TRBV7-2	once	TRBD1	TRBJ2-1	CASRLTGGSYNEQFF	TGTGCCAGCAGATTGACAGGGGGCTCCTACAATGAGCAGTTCTTC
TRBV2	.	TRBD1	TRBJ1-2	CASSGQGARGYTF	TGTGCCAGCTCCGGACAGGGGGCTCGGGGCTACACCTTC
TRBV7-2	.	TRBD1	TRBJ2-1	CASSYDPGQGWNEQFF	TGTGCCAGCAGCTACGATCCGGGACAGGGATGGAATGAGCAGTTCTTC
TRBV30	.	TRBD1	TRBJ1-1	CAWSVQGTGVGAFF	TGTGCCTGGAGTGTACAGGGGACAGGGGTGGGAGCTTTCTTT
TRBV7-9	.	.	TRBJ2-1	CASSFKGDNEQFF	TGTGCCAGCAGCTTTAAGGGAGACAATGAGCAGTTCTTC
TRBV28	few	TRBD1	TRBJ1-4	CASREQGAGEKLFF	TGTGCCAGCAGAGAACAGGGGGCCGGTGAAAAACTGTTTTTT
TRBV13	.	TRBD1	TRBJ2-7	CASSNRDSSYEQYF	TGTGCCAGCAGCAACCGGGACAGCTCCTACGAGCAGTACTTC
TRBV21-1	.	.	TRBJ2-2	CASIEGPGLEKTNTGELFF	TGTGCCAGCATCGAAGGACCGGGACTAGAAAAAACGAACACCGGGGAGCTGTTTTTT
TRBV19	.	.	TRBJ1-2	CASSAQDSYGYTF	TGTGCCAGTAGTGCCCAAGACAGCTATGGCTACACCTTC
TRBV7-2	.	TRBD2	TRBJ2-2	CASSLARWGSGRPRMNTGELFF	TGTGCCAGCAGCTTAGCACGCTGGGGTAGCGGGAGACCCCGAATGAACACCGGGGAGCTGTTTTTT
TRBV9	.	.	TRBJ1-5	CASSVDARYQPQHF	TGTGCCAGCAGCGTAGACGCGCGCTATCAGCCCCAGCATTTT
TRBV5-1	.	TRBD1	TRBJ2-7	CASSLDSGTAPEQYF	TGCGCCAGCAGCTTGGACTCCGGGACAGCCCCCGAGCAGTACTTC
TRBV28	.	TRBD2	TRBJ2-3	CASIAGPTDTQYF	TGTGCCAGCATAGCGGGACCCACAGATACGCAGTATTTT